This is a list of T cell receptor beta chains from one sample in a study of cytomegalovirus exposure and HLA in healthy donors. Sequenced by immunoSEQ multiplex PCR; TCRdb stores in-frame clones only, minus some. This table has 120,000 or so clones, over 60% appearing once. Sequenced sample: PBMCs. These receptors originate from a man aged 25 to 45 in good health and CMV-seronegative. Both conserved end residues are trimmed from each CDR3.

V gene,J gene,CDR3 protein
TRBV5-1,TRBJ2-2,ASSLAGGRDTGELF
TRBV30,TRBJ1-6,AWSWDRVSPLH
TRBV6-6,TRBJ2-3,ASSYSPSGVDTQY
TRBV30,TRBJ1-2,AWTPGQTHGLYGYT
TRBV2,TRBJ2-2,ASSEWTGRTGELF
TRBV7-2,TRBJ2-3,ASSSPPGGKSDTQY
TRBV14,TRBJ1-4,ASSQVGLPEKLF
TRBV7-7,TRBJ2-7,ASSFASGGTYEQY
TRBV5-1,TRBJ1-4,ASSLAGTDEKLF
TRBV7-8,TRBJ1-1,ASSPLMNTEAF
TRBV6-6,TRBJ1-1,ASTQTGVTEAF
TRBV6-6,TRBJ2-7,ASSYSWDRGPEQY
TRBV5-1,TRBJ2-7,ASSLGQGAFSTYEQY
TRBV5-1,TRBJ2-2,ASSLTGIGELF
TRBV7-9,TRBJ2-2,ASSLVTRGELF
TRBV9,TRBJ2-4,ASSVVTGERDIQY
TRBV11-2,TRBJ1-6,ASSSDTRRNSPLH
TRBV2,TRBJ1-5,ASTSNRGSEPQH
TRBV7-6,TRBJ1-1,ASSLGQNTEAF
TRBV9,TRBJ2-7,ASSVQGTHEQY
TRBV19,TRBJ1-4,ASGAQGLREKLF
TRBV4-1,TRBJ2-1,ASSPLVDRARGNEQF
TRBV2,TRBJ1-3,AFRGNSGNTIY
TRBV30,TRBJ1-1,AWSAGITEAF
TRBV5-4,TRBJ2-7,ASSLSGQGAYEQY
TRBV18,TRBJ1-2,ASSPTILGGYT
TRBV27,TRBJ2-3,ERVHKQGHRKDTQY
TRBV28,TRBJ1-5,ASSDRGLQPQH
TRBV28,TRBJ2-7,ASSLPASGAYEQY
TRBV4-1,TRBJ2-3,ASSRRPGLVTDTQY
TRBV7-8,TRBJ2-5,ASSLARNQETQY
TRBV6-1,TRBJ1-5,ASSVAGAFSNQPQH
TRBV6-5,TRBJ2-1,ASSRTGSSYNEQF